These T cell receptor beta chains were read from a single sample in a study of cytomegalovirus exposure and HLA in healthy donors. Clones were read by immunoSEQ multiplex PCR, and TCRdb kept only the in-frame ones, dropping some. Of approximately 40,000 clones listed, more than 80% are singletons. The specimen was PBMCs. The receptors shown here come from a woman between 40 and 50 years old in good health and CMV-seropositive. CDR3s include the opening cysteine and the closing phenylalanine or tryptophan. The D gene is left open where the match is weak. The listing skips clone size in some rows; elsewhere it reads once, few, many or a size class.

TGTGCCAGCTCAAATACAGGGGGCAGGACTGAAGCTTTCTTT	CASSNTGGRTEAFF	TRBV18	TRBJ1-1	TRBD1	.
TGTGCCAGCACCGCCGGGACAGGGGAAAGGGAGACCCAGTACTTC	CASTAGTGERETQYF	TRBV11-2	TRBJ2-5	TRBD1	.
TGCAGCGTTGGACAGGGGGAGAGTGAGCAGTTCTTC	CSVGQGESEQFF	TRBV29-1	TRBJ2-1	TRBD1	.
TGTGCCATCAGTGAAGGGGACACTGAAGCTTTCTTT	CAISEGDTEAFF	TRBV10-3	TRBJ1-1	.	.
TGTGCCAGCTCACCACCGGGACAGGTGGATGGCTACACCTTC	CASSPPGQVDGYTF	TRBV18	TRBJ1-2	TRBD1	.
TGTGCCAGCTCACCTTCGACAGGATCACCAGATGGCTACACCTTC	CASSPSTGSPDGYTF	TRBV18	TRBJ1-2	.	.
TGCGCCAGCAGCCAAGATTGGGACAGCTTAAACATTCAGTACTTC	CASSQDWDSLNIQYF	TRBV4-3	TRBJ2-4	TRBD1	.
TGTGCCAGCAGCCCTATAGCGGGGGGGCCTGAGGGTGAGCAGTTCTTC	CASSPIAGGPEGEQFF	TRBV5-4	TRBJ2-1	TRBD2	.
TGCGCCAGCAGCCCGCGGGGCGGGGGGTCGAACACCGGGGAGCTGTTTTTT	CASSPRGGGSNTGELFF	TRBV5-1	TRBJ2-2	TRBD2	.
TGTGCCAGCAGCCCAAGGGGCGTGAACACTGAAGCTTTCTTT	CASSPRGVNTEAFF	TRBV7-2	TRBJ1-1	.	.
TGTGCCTGGAGTTTCGGGGTCGAGCAGTACTTC	CAWSFGVEQYF	TRBV30	TRBJ2-7	.	.
TGTGCCAGCAGCTTACTCAGGGGCTACACTGAAGCTTTCTTT	CASSLLRGYTEAFF	TRBV7-2	TRBJ1-1	.	.
TGTGCCAGTAGTATCCCCAGGGGGTATAATTCACCCCTCCACTTT	CASSIPRGYNSPLHF	TRBV19	TRBJ1-6	TRBD1	.
TGTGCCAGCAGCCCCGCAGGGGACACTGAAGCTTTCTTT	CASSPAGDTEAFF	TRBV28	TRBJ1-1	.	.
TGTGCCAGCAGGTCCGCCGGGACAGGGGGCGAGGAAGAAAAACTGTTTTTT	CASRSAGTGGEEEKLFF	TRBV28	TRBJ1-4	TRBD1	.
TGTGCCAGCTCACCACCCCCGGGGAGGGGTGACACCGGGGAGCTGTTTTTT	CASSPPPGRGDTGELFF	TRBV18	TRBJ2-2	TRBD2	.
TGTGCCAGCTCACCACTAGCGGGGTTACTTAGCACAGATACGCAGTATTTT	CASSPLAGLLSTDTQYF	TRBV18	TRBJ2-3	TRBD2	.
TGTGCCAGCAGCTCGCCGTATGGCGGGGAGCAGTTCTTC	CASSSPYGGEQFF	TRBV7-2	TRBJ2-1	.	.
TGCGCCAGCAGCTTGGAGAGCACGAACACCGGGGAGCTGTTTTTT	CASSLESTNTGELFF	TRBV5-1	TRBJ2-2	.	.
TGCGCCAGCAGCCCGGCAGCCGGGACAGAGGGCTACGAGCAGTACTTC	CASSPAAGTEGYEQYF	TRBV23-1	TRBJ2-7	TRBD1	once
TGTGCCAGCAGCCAAGATGGGACAGGGGGTTATTCACCCCTCCACTTT	CASSQDGTGGYSPLHF	TRBV14	TRBJ1-6	TRBD1	.
TGTGCCTGGAGTCCCCCCGGGTACAATGAGCAGTTCTTC	CAWSPPGYNEQFF	TRBV30	TRBJ2-1	.	.
TGTGCCAGCAGCGTAGCGGGGGGTCGGCAAGAGACCCAGTACTTC	CASSVAGGRQETQYF	TRBV9	TRBJ2-5	TRBD2	.
TGTGCCAGCAGTTTATTTGCCCGGTTGGATCAGCCCCAGCATTTT	CASSLFARLDQPQHF	TRBV28	TRBJ1-5	.	.
TGTGCCAGCAGCGGACTGACAGGAAACTATGGCTACACCTTC	CASSGLTGNYGYTF	TRBV9	TRBJ1-2	.	.
TGTGCCAGCAGTCCCATAACCGGGAGTAAGAACGAGCAGTACTTC	CASSPITGSKNEQYF	TRBV27	TRBJ2-7	.	.
TGTGCCAGCAGCTTAGTTACGGGAACTGGATACGAGCAGTACTTC	CASSLVTGTGYEQYF	TRBV7-2	TRBJ2-7	.	.
TGTTCCAGCAGTAGGTCGCTAGCGGGGTTGGGCAATGAGCAGTTCTTC	CSSSRSLAGLGNEQFF	TRBV7-9	TRBJ2-1	TRBD2	.
TGTGCCAGCAGTTCCGACAGGTCCTCCTACAATGAGCAGTTCTTC	CASSSDRSSYNEQFF	TRBV7-9	TRBJ2-1	.	.
TGTGCCAGCAGCAAACAGAGCGTAAGCACAGATACGCAGTATTTT	CASSKQSVSTDTQYF	TRBV21-1	TRBJ2-3	.	.
TGTGCCAGCAGTTACTCCCCCGGGACTGGGTCACCCCTCCACTTT	CASSYSPGTGSPLHF	TRBV6-5	TRBJ1-6	.	.
TGTGCCAGCAGCCAACAGGGGCTGGTCTATAACACTGAAGCTTTCTTT	CASSQQGLVYNTEAFF	TRBV14	TRBJ1-1	.	.
TGTGCCAGCAAACCAAGGGGAAGGTCCTACGAGCAGTACTTC	CASKPRGRSYEQYF	TRBV2	TRBJ2-7	.	.
TGTGCCAGCAGTGAGGCAGGGTTAAGTACCCAGTACTTC	CASSEAGLSTQYF	TRBV25-1	TRBJ2-5	.	.
TGTGCCAGCAGTTTAAGAGGGGGGGCTAGCACAGATACGCAGTATTTT	CASSLRGGASTDTQYF	TRBV6-5	TRBJ2-3	.	.
TGCGCCAGCAGCCGGGACAGGCAACTTAGCACAGATACGCAGTATTTT	CASSRDRQLSTDTQYF	TRBV4-3	TRBJ2-3	TRBD1	.
TGTGCCAGTAGTGGGCGCAGGGACACCGGGGAGCTGTTTTTT	CASSGRRDTGELFF	TRBV19	TRBJ2-2	.	.
TGTGCCAGCAGTTTACAGGGAAGCTACGAGCAGTACTTC	CASSLQGSYEQYF	TRBV28	TRBJ2-7	.	.
TGTGCCAGCAGACCGGGACAGAGGATCGATGAGCAGTTCTTC	CASRPGQRIDEQFF	TRBV6-6	TRBJ2-1	TRBD1	.
TGTGCCAGTAGTAGTTCTTATAGCAATCAGCCCCAGCATTTT	CASSSSYSNQPQHF	TRBV19	TRBJ1-5	.	few
TGTGCCAGCAGCTTGAGACAGGACAGGGGCTCACCCCTCCACTTT	CASSLRQDRGSPLHF	TRBV7-2	TRBJ1-6	TRBD1	.
TGTGCCAGCAGTTCACAGGGGCTAAGTAATTCACCCCTCCACTTT	CASSSQGLSNSPLHF	TRBV6-5	TRBJ1-6	TRBD1	.
TGTGCCAGAAGCTTGAAACGAGGGCCGTGCGGTTCACCCCTCCACTTT	CARSLKRGPCGSPLHF	TRBV5-3	TRBJ1-6	.	.
TGTGCCAGCAGCTTAGCGCCGGTGAACACTGAAGCTTTCTTT	CASSLAPVNTEAFF	TRBV7-2	TRBJ1-1	.	.
TGCGCCAGCAGCCAAGAGACAGGGGTTAACTATGGCTACACCTTC	CASSQETGVNYGYTF	TRBV4-3	TRBJ1-2	TRBD1	.